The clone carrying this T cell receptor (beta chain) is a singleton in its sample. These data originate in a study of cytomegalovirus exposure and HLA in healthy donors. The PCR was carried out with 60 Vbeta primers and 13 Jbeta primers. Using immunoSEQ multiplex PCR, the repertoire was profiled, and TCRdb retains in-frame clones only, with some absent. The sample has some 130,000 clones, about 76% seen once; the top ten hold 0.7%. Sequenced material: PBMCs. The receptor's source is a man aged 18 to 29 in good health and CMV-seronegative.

The CDR3 nucleotides are TGTGCCTCTACGCGTTGGACAGGGTCCGGCTACACCTTC. Protein: CASTRWTGSGYTF. The rearrangement uses TRBV10-3 and TRBJ1-2, with TRBD1 matching 8 bases. The ends lost 11 bases at V and 8 bases at J; junction bases unmatched: 13. Per germline, CDR1 ENHRY and CDR2 SYGVKD. The CDR3 has 13 amino acids.